The rows below give T cell receptor beta chains drawn from one sample of a study of cytomegalovirus exposure and HLA in healthy donors. Assay used: immunoSEQ multiplex PCR; TCRdb lists only in-frame clones, some missing. The profile shows 110,000 or so clones, approximately 80% of them singletons. The sequenced sample was PBMCs. The receptors were sampled from a young woman in good health and CMV-seronegative. Both conserved end residues are part of each CDR3. D genes are given only for firm matches. Not every row has a clone size; where given, it reads once, few, many or a size class.

-	TRBJ2-5	-	TRBV6-6	CASSEGSIPQETQYF	TGTGCCAGCAGTGAGGGCAGCATACCTCAAGAGACCCAGTACTTC
-	TRBJ2-3	-	TRBV7-9	CASSRARTSTDTQYF	TGTGCCAGCAGCCGCGCCCGGACTAGCACAGATACGCAGTATTTT
-	TRBJ2-7	-	TRBV9	CASSAGEGEQYF	TGTGCCAGCAGCGCGGGAGAGGGGGAGCAGTACTTC
TRBD2	TRBJ2-7	-	TRBV5-1	CASSTGAGRSYEQYF	TGCGCCAGCAGCACCGGAGCGGGACGGTCCTACGAGCAGTACTTC
-	TRBJ1-5	-	TRBV5-6	CASTSWGGRQPQHF	TGTGCCAGCACCAGTTGGGGGGGCCGCCAGCCCCAGCATTTT
-	TRBJ2-2	-	TRBV5-1	CASSFAKGGTGNTGELFF	TGCGCCAGCAGTTTCGCCAAGGGGGGGACAGGCAACACCGGGGAGCTGTTTTTT
-	TRBJ2-1	-	TRBV28	CASSLQQGRYEFF	TGTGCCAGCAGCCTCCAACAGGGAAGGTATGAGTTCTTC
TRBD1	TRBJ2-7	once	TRBV5-1	CASSRADRGSSYEQYF	TGCGCCAGCAGCCGGGCTGACAGGGGGTCCTCCTACGAGCAGTACTTC
-	TRBJ2-1	-	TRBV11-2	CASSFSGDYNEQFF	TGTGCCAGCAGCTTTAGCGGCGATTACAATGAGCAGTTCTTC
-	TRBJ1-3	-	TRBV6-1	CASSGTYSSGNTIYF	TGTGCCAGCAGTGGGACTTACAGCTCTGGAAACACCATATATTTT
TRBD1	TRBJ2-7	-	TRBV5-1	CASSLAPGTGRKQYF	TGCGCCAGCAGCTTGGCCCCCGGGACAGGGAGAAAGCAGTACTTC
-	TRBJ1-1	-	TRBV6-5	CASNTGSGVGEAFF	TGTGCCAGCAACACCGGCTCCGGGGTAGGTGAAGCTTTCTTT
-	TRBJ2-3	-	TRBV9	CASSVGSGTSTDTQYF	TGTGCCAGCAGCGTAGGAAGCGGCACTAGCACAGATACGCAGTATTTT
TRBD1	TRBJ1-1	-	TRBV6-1	CASSATGKNTEAFF	TGTGCCAGCAGTGCGACAGGGAAGAACACTGAAGCTTTCTTT
TRBD1	TRBJ1-1	-	TRBV28	CASSGFFGTGGKWGTEAFF	TGTGCCAGCAGTGGATTCTTCGGGACAGGGGGCAAATGGGGCACTGAAGCTTTCTTT
TRBD1	TRBJ1-2	few	TRBV6-5	CASTAGGINYGYTF	TGTGCCAGCACTGCAGGGGGTATTAACTATGGCTACACCTTC
-	TRBJ2-1	-	TRBV6-5	CASSYYRDVDEQFF	TGTGCCAGCAGTTACTACAGGGACGTAGATGAGCAGTTCTTC
-	TRBJ2-3	-	TRBV7-8	CASSLNGRVPDTQYF	TGTGCCAGCAGCTTAAATGGTCGAGTCCCAGATACGCAGTATTTT
TRBD2	TRBJ2-1	-	TRBV7-9	CASSPSLGTSGRDNEQFF	TGTGCCAGCAGCCCCTCGCTCGGGACTAGCGGGAGGGACAATGAGCAGTTCTTC
-	TRBJ2-7	-	TRBV11-2	CASSLSRVIYYEQYF	TGTGCCAGCAGCCTCTCCCGTGTTATTTACTACGAGCAGTACTTC
-	TRBJ2-3	-	TRBV6-5	CASSRSLTDTQYF	TGTGCCAGCAGCAGATCCCTTACAGATACGCAGTATTTT
-	TRBJ2-7	-	TRBV25-1	CASSELGGDSYEQYF	TGTGCCAGCAGTGAATTGGGAGGAGATTCCTACGAGCAGTACTTC
-	TRBJ2-5	-	TRBV11-3	CASSLQNQETQYF	TGTGCCAGCAGCTTACAGAACCAAGAGACCCAGTACTTC
-	TRBJ1-6	-	TRBV7-6	CASSLGSGGNNSPLHF	TGTGCCAGCAGCTTAGGTTCGGGGGGAAATAATTCACCCCTCCACTTT
TRBD1	TRBJ2-4	few	TRBV27	CASSWDRENIQYF	TGTGCCAGCAGCTGGGACAGGGAAAACATTCAGTACTTC
-	TRBJ1-1	once	TRBV4-1	CASSQESRALTEAFF	TGCGCCAGCAGCCAAGAGTCCAGGGCGTTAACTGAAGCTTTCTTT
TRBD1	TRBJ1-2	-	TRBV14	CASSQWGQSYGYTF	TGTGCCAGCAGCCAGTGGGGACAGTCCTATGGCTACACCTTC
TRBD1	TRBJ2-4	-	TRBV19	CASSISGQGQNIQYF	TGTGCCAGTAGTATATCTGGACAGGGCCAAAACATTCAGTACTTC
TRBD1	TRBJ2-2	-	TRBV19	CAARTGVTGELFF	TGTGCCGCCCGGACAGGGGTCACCGGGGAGCTGTTTTTT
TRBD2	TRBJ2-1	-	TRBV19	CASSIPPAGAYNEQFF	TGTGCCAGTAGTATCCCCCCAGCGGGAGCCTACAATGAGCAGTTCTTC
TRBD2	TRBJ2-2	once	TRBV2	CASRGLAGYTGELFF	TGTGCCAGCAGGGGACTAGCGGGGTACACCGGGGAGCTGTTTTTT